This entry lists 11 T cell receptor beta chains sequenced from one sample in a study of PD-L1 blockade in urothelial cancer. Method: immunoSEQ multiplex PCR; TCRdb's copy keeps in-frame clones and lacks some. The sample holds approximately 65,000 clones, about 88% seen once. The material was PBMCs, obtained around atezolizumab (anti-PD-L1) treatment. Every receptor here comes from a man between 60 and 70 years old with urothelial cancer.

This sequence joins TRBV25-1 and TRBJ1-1; D gene uncertain. CDR1 and CDR2 (germline): MGHDK, SYGVNS. Between the trimmed V and J ends, which lost 6 bases and 4 bases, there was a span of 12 bases. The CDR3 runs 13 residues. CDR3 coding DNA: TGTGCCAGCAGCCCGGGATTGGGCACTGAAGCTTTCTTT. It is translated as CASSPGLGTEAFF.

This chain links TRBV19 with TRBJ1-1, with D tentatively TRBD1 (6 bases). V lost 9 bases and J 1 base, leaving 9 bases between the germline ends. This CDR3 has 12 amino acids. In germline, CDR1 is LNHDA, CDR2 SQIVND (reference sequence). This CDR3 is CASGQRNTEAFF. The CDR3 bases are TGTGCCAGCGGACAGAGGAACACTGAAGCTTTCTTT. Using reference TRBV19 and TRBJ1-1 for the parts outside the CDR3, the full variable domain is DGGITQSPKYLFRKEGQNVTLSCEQNLNHDAMYWYRQDPGQGLRLIYYSQIVNDFQKGDIAEGYSVSREKKESFPLTVTSAQKNPTAFYLCASGQRNTEAFFGQGTRLTVV.

This clone was observed a handful of times. Other nucleotide sequences in the sample specify the same CDR3. The J gene is TRBJ2-5, the V gene TRBV4-1; D gene ambiguous. V was clipped by 2 bases and J by 1 base, with 5 bases between them. Germline values: CDR1 MGHRA, CDR2 YSYEKL. The CDR3 extends over 13 amino acids. CDR3 bases: TGCGCCAGCAGCCAAAGAGTCCAAGAGACCCAGTACTTC. Its translation: CASSQRVQETQYF.

This chain connects TRBV7-9 to TRBJ2-1, with 11 bases lining up with TRBD2. The CDR3 sequence is 13 residues long. Germline values: CDR1 SEHNR, CDR2 FQNEAQ (reference sequence). Trimming removed 4 bases from V and 15 bases from J; junction bases left unmatched: 8. CDR3 sequence (DNA): TGTGCCAGCAGCTCGGGACTAGCGGCCTCGCTGTTCTTC. Translating gives CASSSGLAASLFF.

CDR3 nucleotide sequence: TGTGCCTGGAGTATGGAAGGCTCAATGGGTGGACAGCTCAGTTATGGGGACACCTTC. It encodes CAWSMEGSMGGQLSYGDTF. This chain connects TRBV30 to TRBJ1-2; the D gene is possibly TRBD1 (6 bases). CDR1 is GTSNPN and CDR2 is SVGIG in the germline V gene (reference sequence). The CDR3 is made up of 19 amino acids. V dropped 2 bases and J dropped 12 bases, with 37 bases sitting between them.

The gene calls are TRBV19 and TRBJ1-1, with a weak D call TRBD1 (6 bases). The germline CDR1 and CDR2 sequences are LNHDA and SQIVND (reference sequence). There are 13 residues in the CDR3. The V end was cut by 8 bases, the J end by 6 bases, with 16 bases between. The CDR3 DNA is TGTGCCAGTTCATTACAACAGGGCCCTGAAGCTTTCTTT. Amino acid sequence: CASSLQQGPEAFF.

Here the CDR3 reads CAWSVPFVTGNQPQHF. CDR3 DNA: TGTGCCTGGAGTGTCCCGTTTGTAACAGGGAATCAGCCCCAGCATTTT. V gene TRBV30 combines with J gene TRBJ1-5; D might be TRBD1 (6 bases). Trimming removed 0 bases from V and 4 bases from J, with 16 bases in between. Germline assignment: CDR1 GTSNPN and CDR2 SVGIG (reference sequence). The CDR3 has 16 residues. The full variable domain, its missing parts supplied by reference TRBV30 and TRBJ1-5, is SQTIHQWPATLVQPVGSPLSLECTVEGTSNPNLYWYRQAAGRGLQLLFYSVGIGQISSEVPQNLSASRPQDRQFILSSKKLLLSDSGFYLCAWSVPFVTGNQPQHFGDGTRLSIL.

The rearrangement uses TRBV11-3 and TRBJ1-1; perhaps TRBD1 as D (6 bases). The length of the CDR3 is 14 residues. Between the trimmed V and J ends, which lost 4 bases and 0 bases, there was a span of 9 bases. Germline V gene sequence: CDR1 SGHNT, CDR2 YENEEA. CDR3 nucleotides: TGTGCCAGCAGCTGGGACACCGTGAACACTGAAGCTTTCTTT. This encodes CASSWDTVNTEAFF.

J is TRBJ2-7 and V is TRBV5-6; D perhaps matches TRBD2 (6 bases). The CDR3 has 15 residues. Per the germline V gene, CDR1 is SGHDT and CDR2 is YYEEEE. The ends were cut back, 1 base at V and 4 bases at J, with 15 bases in the middle. CDR3: CASSLTWDGTYEQYF. For the CDR3, the DNA is TGTGCCAGCAGCTTGACGTGGGACGGGACTTACGAGCAGTACTTC.

This clone was picked up one time. This chain joins TRBV6-5 and TRBJ1-1; D might be TRBD1 (6 bases). V gave up 5 bases and J gave up 0 bases, with 10 bases separating them. Germline values: CDR1 MNHEY, CDR2 SVGAGI. The CDR3 spans 14 residues. The DNA of the CDR3 is TGTGCCAGCAGTCGGACAGACGTGAACACTGAAGCTTTCTTT. Translation gives CASSRTDVNTEAFF.

The J gene is TRBJ2-7, the V gene TRBV4-3; 8 nucleotides agree with TRBD1. Unmatched junction bases numbered 6, after V lost 1 base and J lost 4 bases. Germline CDR1 LGHNA, CDR2 YSLEER. CDR3 length: 15 amino acids. The CDR3 coding sequence is TGCGCCAGCAGCCAAGCCGGGACAGGACCTTACGAGCAGTACTTC. Its protein is CASSQAGTGPYEQYF.